A selection of T cell receptor beta chains follows, all from one sample in a study of T-cell memory formation after mild COVID-19. Each CDR3 protein is one row after TCRdb ran MiXCR on the 5' RACE reads. This repertoire shows roughly 560,000 distinct CDR3 sequences, roughly 21% found once; its top ten account for about an eighth. The sequenced material came from PBMCs or a T cell subset sorted from them (not recorded which). These receptors came from an adult woman who had mild COVID-19 (a few samples of this study predate the infection). Cell type and time point are not known. Both conserved end residues are part of each CDR3. Clone size is shown for a subset of rows, as once, few, many or a class of expanded clone.

TRBJ2-7 | TRBV2 | . | CASRWGSSNYEQYF
TRBJ2-7 | TRBV7-2 | few | CASSARDSTYEQYF
TRBJ2-1 | TRBV5-1 | many | CASSMGETYNEQFF
TRBJ2-3 | TRBV9 | few | CASSALTTRSTDTQYF
TRBJ2-1 | TRBV13 | few | CASTVAGGPGYEQFF
TRBJ1-1 | TRBV11-3 | few | CASSLDKSTNTEAFF
TRBJ2-2 | TRBV7-3 | . | CASSSDRGGTGELFF
TRBJ2-5 | TRBV5-1 | few | CASSVAGPHQETQYF
TRBJ2-1 | TRBV5-5 | few | CASSSWGGDNEQFF
TRBJ2-5 | TRBV20-1 | . | CSAPGTGVETQYF
TRBJ2-1 | TRBV9 | . | CASSVGGGIEQFF
TRBJ1-5 | TRBV10-3 | . | CAISETNNQPQHF
TRBJ2-7 | TRBV6-2/TRBV6-3 | few | CASSYGLAVYEQYF
TRBJ2-1 | TRBV21-1 | . | CASSKVTGLALRWGTENEQFF
TRBJ1-1 | TRBV7-9 | few | CASSSPDRGNTEAFF
TRBJ2-7 | TRBV2 | many | CASSGDSYEQYF
TRBJ2-7 | TRBV20-1 | . | CSARGVGRQTLREQYF
TRBJ2-7 | TRBV6-2/TRBV6-3 | few | CASSYSLREASYEQYF
TRBJ2-7 | TRBV3-1 | . | CASSRATVGLGEQYF
TRBJ1-2 | TRBV12-3/TRBV12-4 | few | CASRAGTAYYGYTF
TRBJ1-4 | TRBV4-3 | . | CASSQDRGPTNEKLFF
TRBJ2-3 | TRBV7-9 | . | CASSSRLAGTSSTDTQYF
TRBJ2-3 | TRBV5-4 | few | CASSAGTVEDTQYF
TRBJ2-4 | TRBV7-9 | . | CASSPVGGRVIQYF
TRBJ1-2 | TRBV19 | . | CASAGQGSQGYTF
TRBJ1-2 | TRBV5-8 | few | CASSPDSRGYGYTF